This passage covers 25 T cell receptor beta chains from one sample sequenced in a study of cytotoxic CD8 clonotypes in ibrutinib-treated CLL (dated by TCRdb to about 2021). The library relied on the immunoSEQ multiplex PCR assay. TCRdb's version of the immuneACCESS table is confined to in-frame rearrangements and falls short of the full clone set. An unresolved V gene accounts for under half of the shortfall where checked; the remainder is of unknown origin. The sample table holds about 200,000 clones, of which 60% to 80% were seen once. The ten largest clonotypes hold more than 9.5% of the sample. What this sample's time point label stands for: 12 months on ibrutinib. Sequencing used PBMCs, obtained after 12 months of ibrutinib treatment. Receptors originate from a human donor with chronic lymphocytic leukemia.

In nucleotides, the CDR3 is TGTGCCAGTAGTATTATACAGGGGGAGCTGTTTTTT. This translates into CASSIIQGELFF. This chain joins TRBV19 and TRBJ2-2; D not resolved. Looked up from germline, CDR1 is LNHDA and CDR2 is SQIVND (reference sequence). The CDR3 covers 12 residues. Trimming cost V 3 bases and J 8 bases, with 7 bases left between them.

The chain joins TRBV18 to TRBJ1-4; 9 bases agree with TRBD1. CDR1 is KGHSH and CDR2 is LQKENI in the germline V gene. This CDR3 spans 15 amino acids. V shed 4 bases, J shed 4 bases, and the junction held 4 bases outside the gene matches. CDR3 protein: CASSRGTGSNEKLFF. CDR3 nucleotide sequence: TGTGCCAGCTCACGGGGGACAGGGAGTAATGAAAAACTGTTTTTT.

This clone occurred once. This sequence joins TRBV18 and TRBJ2-5; D may be TRBD2 (5 bases). CDR3 size: 15 residues. V was shortened by 3 bases and J by 2 bases, with 13 bases between the two germline ends. Germline V CDR1 and CDR2: KGHSH, LQKENI. The CDR3 nucleotides are TGTGCCAGCTCACCCAGGCCCAGCGGACAAGAGACCCAGTACTTC. Its protein is CASSPRPSGQETQYF.

The chain carries TRBV5-6 and TRBJ2-1; TRBD2 aligns across 8 bases. Looked up from germline, CDR1 is SGHDT and CDR2 is YYEEEE. Trimming cost V 3 bases and J 3 bases; bases outside gene matches: 5. The CDR3 has 15 amino acids. The chain's CDR3 is CASSWSGGHYNEQFF. CDR3 coding DNA: TGTGCCAGCAGCTGGAGCGGGGGCCACTACAATGAGCAGTTCTTC.

The CDR3 sequence is CASSPAILLYNEQFF. CDR3 sequence (DNA): TGTGCCAGCAGCCCCGCGATCCTTCTCTACAATGAGCAGTTCTTC. The rearrangement uses TRBV13 and TRBJ2-1; no definite D call. The germline gives CDR1 PRHDT, CDR2 FYEKMQ (reference sequence). The CDR3 is made up of 15 amino acids. Trimming removed 5 bases from V and 3 bases from J, with 14 bases in between.

The chain couples TRBV27 to TRBJ2-7; D may be TRBD1 (6 bases). Germline-derived CDR1 and CDR2 are MNHEY and SMNVEV (reference sequence). The V and J ends lost 5 bases and 7 bases respectively, with 15 bases between them. The CDR3 sequence is 13 residues long. In nucleotides, the CDR3 is TGTGCCAGCAGTCCCTCGGGACACCCGGAGCAGTACTTC. Amino acids: CASSPSGHPEQYF.

This clone was observed a single time. V and J are TRBV7-9 and TRBJ2-7; TRBD1 matches 8 bases. This CDR3 contains 13 residues. CDR1 is SEHNR, CDR2 FQNEAQ, per germline (reference sequence). J gave up 4 bases and V 4 bases, and 3 bases lay outside the gene matches. The CDR3 sequence is CASSSRTGYEQYF. The CDR3 DNA sequence: TGTGCCAGCAGCTCACGGACAGGGTACGAGCAGTACTTC.

The chain couples TRBV7-2 to TRBJ2-6, with D possibly being TRBD1 or TRBD2 (5 bases each). V lost 4 bases, J lost 4 bases, and 17 bases lay in between. Germline V gives CDR1 SGHTA, CDR2 FQGNSA. This CDR3 spans 17 amino acids. The CDR3 DNA reads as TGTGCCAGCAGCTCCGTACCGAGGGGAGCAGGGGCCAACGTCCTGACTTTC. The encoded protein is CASSSVPRGAGANVLTF.

V gene TRBV28 combines with J gene TRBJ2-7; the D is unclear. Per germline, CDR1 MDHEN and CDR2 SYDVKM. The CDR3 runs 12 residues. V shed 4 bases and J shed 4 bases, with 8 bases lying between them. The CDR3 nucleotides are TGTGCCAGCAGTTCTCGTAGATACGAGCAGTACTTC. Translating it yields CASSSRRYEQYF.

The chain carries TRBV6-1 and TRBJ2-3; tentative D call: TRBD2 (6 bases). The length of the CDR3 is 14 residues. V gave up 4 bases and J gave up 4 bases, with 12 bases separating them. Germline CDR1 MNHNS, CDR2 SASEGT. The CDR3, as DNA: TGTGCCAGCAGTGTACTAGCTGGGGCAGATACGCAGTATTTT. It translates to CASSVLAGADTQYF.

The J gene is TRBJ1-2, the V gene TRBV30; D possibly corresponds to TRBD1 (5 bases). Germline V gene lookup returns CDR1 GTSNPN and CDR2 SVGIG (reference sequence). Trimming stripped 1 base from V and 3 bases from J, with 15 bases between. The CDR3 covers 15 residues. Written as DNA, the CDR3 is TGTGCCTGGAGTGGGGGCTCTACGGGCTACTATGGCTACACCTTC. Its translation: CAWSGGSTGYYGYTF.

This chain uses TRBV6-5 with TRBJ2-1, with D tentatively TRBD1 (5 bases). Germline V gives CDR1 MNHEY, CDR2 SVGAGI. V lost 0 bases, J lost 8 bases, and 11 bases lay in between. The CDR3 extends over 14 amino acids. This chain's CDR3 is CASSYSAGADEQFF. CDR3 bases: TGTGCCAGCAGTTACTCTGCTGGGGCCGATGAGCAGTTCTTC.

The V gene is TRBV2, the J gene TRBJ2-7, with unresolved D. Germline V CDR1 and CDR2: SNHLY, FYNNEI. The CDR3 spans 15 residues. Trimming removed 3 bases at V and 9 bases at J, with 21 bases between. This chain's CDR3 is CASSDDSTHQIGQYF. In DNA form, the CDR3 reads TGTGCCAGCAGTGATGATTCTACCCACCAGATTGGGCAGTACTTC.

CDR3 bases: TGTGCCAGCAGTCTGAGGGACAGGATGGTTACGCAGTATTTT. This gives the protein CASSLRDRMVTQYF. The chain joins TRBV27 to TRBJ2-3; 8 positions agree with TRBD1. From germline, CDR1 is MNHEY and CDR2 SMNVEV (reference sequence). V was clipped by 5 bases and J by 8 bases; unmatched bases: 9. The CDR3 length is 14 residues.

The chain combines TRBV5-1 with TRBJ2-1; D unresolved. This CDR3 region has 15 residues. Per germline, CDR1 SGHRS and CDR2 YFSETQ. V lost 4 bases, J lost 2 bases, and 13 bases lay in between. The CDR3 here is CASSPHTGAYNEQFF. The CDR3 coding sequence is TGCGCCAGCAGCCCTCATACGGGTGCCTACAATGAGCAGTTCTTC. Together with reference TRBV5-1 and TRBJ2-1, the CDR3 gives the full variable domain: KAGVTQTPRYLIKTRGQQVTLSCSPISGHRSVSWYQQTPGQGLQFLFEYFSETQRNKGNFPGRFSGRQFSNSRSEMNVSTLELGDSALYLCASSPHTGAYNEQFFGPGTRLTVL.

As regards this clone: The sample has other DNA sequences that encode this CDR3 too. The chain joins TRBV5-1 to TRBJ2-1; tentatively, D is TRBD1 (5 bases). CDR1 and CDR2 from the germline V gene are SGHRS and YFSETQ. This CDR3 is 14 amino acids long. Trimming took off 1 base at V and 0 bases at J, with 5 bases between the two ends. CDR3 DNA: TGCGCCAGCAGCTTGACAGGCTCCTACAATGAGCAGTTCTTC. Protein: CASSLTGSYNEQFF.

DNA for the CDR3: TGCGCCAGCAGCTTGGTGGTTTCCGATCCGCTCGAGCAGTACTTC. Amino acid sequence: CASSLVVSDPLEQYF. V usage is TRBV5-1 and J usage is TRBJ2-7; D ambiguous. Trimming removed 0 bases from V and 6 bases from J, with 16 bases in between. Germline-derived CDR1 and CDR2 are SGHRS and YFSETQ. CDR3 length: 15 amino acids.

The chain recombines TRBV20-1 with TRBJ1-2; D call uncertain. The CDR3 loop spans 11 amino acids. Germline-derived CDR1 and CDR2 are DFQATT and SNEGSKA (reference sequence). The CDR3 loop is CAPPGLGGYTF. In nucleotides, the CDR3 is TGCGCCCCCCCCGGGCTCGGGGGCTACACCTTC.

V and J are TRBV5-1 and TRBJ2-2, with TRBD2 matching 8 bases. This CDR3 is built from 14 residues. Germline V gene lookup returns CDR1 SGHRS and CDR2 YFSETQ. The V and J ends lost 0 bases and 11 bases, in that order; junction bases with no gene match: 6. In DNA form, the CDR3 reads TGCGCCAGCAGCTTGGCCCCTACTAGCGGTGAGCTGTTTTTT. Its protein product is CASSLAPTSGELFF.

The chain recombines TRBV7-3 with TRBJ2-2, with TRBD2 matching over 7 bases. Germline loops: CDR1 SGHTA, CDR2 FQGTGA. V was pared by 5 bases and J by 3 bases, with 6 bases of the junction left unmatched. This CDR3 is 15 amino acids long. Here the CDR3 DNA reads TGTGCCAGCAGCGTTACTAGCGCATACACCGGGGAGCTGTTTTTT. As protein: CASSVTSAYTGELFF. Supplemented by reference TRBV7-3 and TRBJ2-2, the full variable domain reads GAGVSQTPSNKVTEKGKYVELRCDPISGHTALYWYRQSLGQGPEFLIYFQGTGAADDSGLPNDRFFAVRPEGSVSTLKIQRTERGDSAVYLCASSVTSAYTGELFFGEGSRLTVL.

The chain couples TRBV27 to TRBJ2-2, with D possibly being TRBD2 (6 bases). With 5 bases removed from V and 0 bases from J, the gap between germline ends came to 13 bases. The CDR3 contains 16 residues. Germline V gene sequence: CDR1 MNHEY, CDR2 SMNVEV (reference sequence). The CDR3: CASSPWWGANTGELFF. In nucleotides, the CDR3 is TGTGCCAGCAGTCCCTGGTGGGGGGCGAACACCGGGGAGCTGTTTTTT.

The chain recombines TRBV4-1 with TRBJ2-2, with D hard to call. The CDR3 is 12 residues long. Germline lookup yields CDR1 MGHRA and CDR2 YSYEKL. V lost 1 base and J 6 bases, leaving 3 bases between the germline ends. The DNA of the CDR3 is TGCGCCAGCAGCCAAGTAGCCGGGGAGCTGTTTTTT. Translating gives CASSQVAGELFF.

The rearrangement links TRBV27 to TRBJ2-7; a possible D gene is TRBD2 (6 bases). The CDR3 covers 14 residues. V shed 3 bases and J shed 0 bases, with 9 bases lying between them. Germline CDR1 MNHEY, CDR2 SMNVEV (reference sequence). For the CDR3, the DNA is TGTGCCAGCAGTTTTTCCGGGAGCTCCTACGAGCAGTACTTC. Translated: CASSFSGSSYEQYF.

This clone has just one count. V is TRBV7-9 and J is TRBJ1-2, with 7 bases fitting TRBD1. V lost 5 bases, J lost 7 bases, and 7 bases stayed unmatched. The V gene's germline CDR1 is SEHNR and CDR2 FQNEAQ (reference sequence). CDR3 size: 13 residues. In DNA, the CDR3 is TGTGCCAGCAGCCTTTTTGGGACAGCTGGCTACACCTTC. It is translated as CASSLFGTAGYTF. The full variable domain, with the rest looked up from reference TRBV7-9 and TRBJ1-2, is DTGVSQNPRHKITKRGQNVTFRCDPISEHNRLYWYRQTLGQGPEFLTYFQNEAQLEKSRLLSDRFSAERPKGSFSTLEIQRTEQGDSAMYLCASSLFGTAGYTFGSGTRLTVV.

As DNA, the CDR3 is TGTGCCAGCTCGACGGGGGGCAATCAGCCCCAGCATTTT. Amino acid sequence: CASSTGGNQPQHF. V usage is TRBV7-2 and J usage is TRBJ1-5; D is possibly TRBD1 (5 bases). In germline, CDR1 is SGHTA, CDR2 FQGNSA. Trimming stripped 8 bases from V and 2 bases from J, with 10 bases between. The CDR3 spans 13 residues.